The present TCR beta chain was sequenced within a study of regulatory dendritic cells for organ transplantation. Generated by immunoSEQ multiplex PCR, the TCRdb table keeps only in-frame clones and is missing some. The table includes over 9,000 clones, about 90% detected once. Germline CDR1 KGHSY, CDR2 FQNENV. V lost 4 bases and J lost 5, with 9 bases in between. The CDR3 runs to 12 residues. Of note for this clone: Its matching antigen is unknown.

Sorted subsets were CFSE-labeled and cultured roughly five days with allogeneic dendritic cells. Naive CD45RA+ and memory CD45RO+ CD4+ or CD8+ T cells were FACS-sorted. The TCR sequence derives from a human donor in good health. The chain joins TRBV16 to TRBJ2-7; no reliable D call. Sequenced input: naive CD8+ T cells from blood cultured with dendritic cells. Documented subset: CD45RA+ naive T cells. CDR3 region: CASSRPEHEQYF. The CDR3 DNA reads as TGTGCCAGCAGCCGTCCCGAACACGAGCAGTACTTC.